This T cell receptor (beta chain) was recorded in a study of blood T cells in healthy people across ages. A J-beta primer mix and a sample-barcoded 5' primer were used in a second PCR of roughly 6 to 12 cycles. Each cDNA molecule received a tag from a template-switch adaptor that had 12 random nucleotides. TCRdb analysed the 5' RACE reads with MiXCR anew, one entry per CDR3 protein. The data contain 800,000 to 900,000 distinct CDR3 sequences, approximately 59% of them singletons. This clonotype was picked up one time. Healthy Caucasian individuals from Russia aged roughly 6 to 95 were enrolled as donors. Each sample used at least 6 million PBMCs. The V gene's germline CDR1 is SGHDN and CDR2 FVKESK. The CDR3 runs 15 residues.

The origin of this receptor is a young man in good health. The sequencing input was blood. The V gene is TRBV14, the J gene TRBJ2-7, with TRBD1 matching 7 bases. The tail of the sequence fits TRBJ2-5 better, so the J call may be wrong. The CDR3 DNA reads TGTGCCAGCAGCGATCGGACAGGCGGATGGGAGACCCAGTACTTC. This gives the protein CASSDRTGGWETQYF.